This T cell receptor (beta chain) is from a study of blood T cell repertoires in COVID-19. Across the study: The samples span acute and convalescent COVID-19 from the United States, Italy and Spain.

This CDR3 is built from 8 residues. Original analysis: For nucleated cells, counts were estimated from reference gene primer amplification. TCRdb's table, derived via immunoSEQ multiplex PCR, lists solely in-frame clones and lacks some. That table furnishes V, J and clone size, whereas the DNA furnished D and trimming. The sample includes 130,000 or so clones, around 85% of them seen just once. In assigning cohorts, the study relied on participant-reported clinical history. This receptor was obtained from a man in his fifties or sixties who had recovered from COVID-19. The sequenced material came from PBMCs or T cells enriched from blood (not recorded which). V and J are TRBV5-3 and TRBJ2-1; TRBD2 is a possible D gene (5 bases). TRBV5-3 is noted as an ORF with a role that remains uncertain. The CDR3 nucleotides read TGTGGGCGGGTGGAGCAGTTCTTC. Translated: CGRVEQFF.